This TCR beta chain was found in a study of radiotherapy plus CTLA-4 blockade in lung cancer. In chemo-refractory metastatic non-small-cell lung cancer, patients got ipilimumab CTLA-4 blockade together with focal radiation. This table comes from immunoSEQ multiplex PCR, and its TCRdb copy is limited to in-frame clones, with some not included. The sample holds about 110,000 clones, approximately 80% seen once. V trimming: 3 bases; J trimming: 0 bases; junction bases outside the gene matches: 4. CDR3 length: 15 amino acids. Germline-derived CDR1 and CDR2 are SQVTM and ANQGSEA. The specimen was peripheral blood, collected from a patient treated with radiotherapy plus ipilimumab. The rearrangement joins TRBV29-1 to TRBJ2-3; 9 nucleotides align to TRBD2. The receptor was isolated from a human donor with non-small cell lung cancer that progressed on radiotherapy plus ipilimumab. Some clones in this sample may be carry-over from other donors' samples. CDR3 region: CSVERLAASTDTQYF. CDR3 nucleotide sequence: TGCAGCGTTGAGCGACTAGCGGCTAGCACAGATACGCAGTATTTT.